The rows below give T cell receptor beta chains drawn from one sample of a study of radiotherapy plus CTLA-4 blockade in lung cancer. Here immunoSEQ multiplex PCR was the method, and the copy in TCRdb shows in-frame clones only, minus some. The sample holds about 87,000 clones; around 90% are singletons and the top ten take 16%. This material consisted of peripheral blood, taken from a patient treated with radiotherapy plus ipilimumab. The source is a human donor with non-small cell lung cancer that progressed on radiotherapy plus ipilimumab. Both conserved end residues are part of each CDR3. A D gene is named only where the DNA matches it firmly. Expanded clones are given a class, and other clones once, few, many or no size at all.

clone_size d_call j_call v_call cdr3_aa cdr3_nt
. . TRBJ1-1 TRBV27 CASSDQAYPPNTEAFF TGTGCCAGCAGTGATCAGGCTTATCCCCCCAACACTGAAGCTTTCTTT
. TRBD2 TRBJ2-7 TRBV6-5 CASSLTSGHPTRQYF TGTGCCAGCAGCCTCACTAGCGGGCATCCTACGAGGCAGTACTTC
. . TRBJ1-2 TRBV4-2 CASSQGNYGYTF TGTGCCAGCAGCCAAGGGAACTATGGCTACACCTTC
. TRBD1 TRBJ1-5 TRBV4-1 CASSQAGTGYSNQPQHF TGCGCCAGCAGCCAAGCTGGGACAGGGTATAGCAATCAGCCCCAGCATTTT
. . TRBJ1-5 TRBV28 CASNLGGDQPQHF TGTGCCAGCAACCTTGGGGGGGATCAGCCCCAGCATTTT
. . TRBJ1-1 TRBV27 CASSSTFSGTEAFF TGTGCCAGCAGCTCCACCTTCAGTGGAACTGAAGCTTTCTTT
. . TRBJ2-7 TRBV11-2 CASSSDSALYEQYF TGTGCCAGCAGCTCGGACAGTGCTCTCTACGAGCAGTACTTC
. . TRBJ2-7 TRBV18 CASSPRVTLLSYEQYF TGTGCCAGCTCACCCCGAGTGACCCTCCTCTCCTACGAGCAGTACTTC
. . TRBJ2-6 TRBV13 CASSLWRERAAGANVLTF TGTGCCAGCAGCTTATGGAGGGAGAGGGCGGCTGGGGCCAACGTCCTGACTTTC
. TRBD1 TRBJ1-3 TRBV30 CAWIIRDRGAGNTIYF TGTGCCTGGATCATCCGGGACAGGGGGGCTGGAAACACCATATATTTT
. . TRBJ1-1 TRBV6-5 CASKFAVNTEAFF TGTGCCAGCAAGTTCGCCGTGAACACTGAAGCTTTCTTT
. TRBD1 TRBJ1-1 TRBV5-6 CASSSLWGTGANTEAFF TGTGCCAGCAGCTCATTATGGGGGACAGGGGCGAACACTGAAGCTTTCTTT
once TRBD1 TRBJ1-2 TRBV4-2 CASSQERDRPKASYGYTF TGTGCCAGCAGCCAAGAGAGGGACAGGCCTAAGGCCTCCTATGGCTACACCTTC
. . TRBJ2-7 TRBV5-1 CASSLVPTYEQYF TGCGCCAGCAGCTTGGTCCCCACCTACGAGCAGTACTTC
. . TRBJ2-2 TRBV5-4 CASSLQGGNTGELFF TGTGCCAGCAGCTTGCAGGGGGGGAACACCGGGGAGCTGTTTTTT